This entry lists 17 T cell receptor beta chains sequenced from one sample in a study of cytomegalovirus exposure and HLA in healthy donors. PCR involved 60 Vbeta and 13 Jbeta primers. Only in-frame clones appear in the TCRdb table, and some are missing; sequencing was by immunoSEQ multiplex PCR. The table lists about 82,000 clones, around 68% of them singletons. Sequenced: PBMCs. The receptors derive from a woman in her thirties or forties in good health and CMV-seropositive.

This clone was recorded only once. The rearrangement links TRBV28 to TRBJ1-1; D call uncertain. This CDR3 has 14 residues. The germline V gene encodes CDR1 MDHEN and CDR2 SYDVKM. V shed 6 bases and J shed 8 bases, with 19 bases lying between them. CDR3 DNA sequence: TGTGCCAGCAGCTCCCTCCCCCGATGGGCGGAAGCTTTCTTT. This codes for CASSSLPRWAEAFF.

The J gene is TRBJ2-3, the V gene TRBV7-2; D may be TRBD2 (6 bases). V lost 1 base, J lost 0 bases, and 14 bases lay in between. The CDR3 covers 17 residues. Germline V gene lookup returns CDR1 SGHTA and CDR2 FQGNSA. In DNA form, the CDR3 reads TGTGCCAGCAGCTTAGTGTGGGTCGGGACTAGCACAGATACGCAGTATTTT. It specifies CASSLVWVGTSTDTQYF.

This clone was detected a few times. Written as DNA, the CDR3 is TGCAGCGTTCCCCTCACGGGGACTGGGGCCAACGTCCTGACTTTC. This encodes CSVPLTGTGANVLTF. The chain carries TRBV29-1 and TRBJ2-6; D perhaps matches TRBD2 (5 bases). V was clipped by 5 bases and J by 2 bases, with 13 bases between them. The CDR3 is 15 amino acids. Germline assignment: CDR1 SQVTM and CDR2 ANQGSEA.

This clone turned up a few times. The V call is TRBV7-3, the J call TRBJ2-2, with TRBD1 matching 10 bases. CDR3 size: 14 residues. Germline assignment: CDR1 SGHTA and CDR2 FQGTGA. With V trimmed by 5 bases and J by 6 bases, 3 bases remained unmatched. The CDR3 bases are TGTGCCAGCAGCAACGGACAGGGGGCCGGGGAGCTGTTTTTT. This codes for CASSNGQGAGELFF.

The V call is TRBV19, the J call TRBJ1-1; a weak D match, TRBD1 (5 bases). The germline gives CDR1 LNHDA, CDR2 SQIVND (reference sequence). The CDR3 sequence is 13 residues long. The V gene lost 8 bases and the J gene lost 7 bases, with 17 bases spanning the gap. CDR3 in amino acids: CASRQKGMYEAFF. The DNA of the CDR3 is TGTGCCAGTCGACAAAAGGGGATGTATGAAGCTTTCTTT.

This chain joins TRBV19 and TRBJ1-1; 7 positions agree with TRBD1. Looked up from germline, CDR1 is LNHDA and CDR2 is SQIVND (reference sequence). This CDR3 contains 16 residues. After removal of 7 bases from V and 3 bases from J, the junction contained 14 bases not matched to a gene. The CDR3 DNA follows: TGTGCCAGTACCCGATCAGTAACAGGGGCGCACACTGAAGCTTTCTTT. Protein sequence: CASTRSVTGAHTEAFF. The entire variable domain, with the rest obtained from reference TRBV19 and TRBJ1-1, is as follows: DGGITQSPKYLFRKEGQNVTLSCEQNLNHDAMYWYRQDPGQGLRLIYYSQIVNDFQKGDIAEGYSVSREKKESFPLTVTSAQKNPTAFYLCASTRSVTGAHTEAFFGQGTRLTVV.

This chain links TRBV5-1 with TRBJ2-1; 13 bases fit TRBD2. Germline CDR1 is SGHRS and CDR2 is YFSETQ. The CDR3 loop spans 15 amino acids. The junction had 3 bases not matched to a gene; V was cut back by 3 bases and J by 6 bases. In DNA form, the CDR3 reads TGCGCCAGCAGCTCCGGGACTAGCGGGACCAATGAGCAGTTCTTC. Amino acids: CASSSGTSGTNEQFF.

This rearrangement joins TRBV27 to TRBJ1-1, with a possible D match to TRBD1 (6 bases). Deletions cut 10 bases from V and 1 base from J, with 13 bases between. The CDR3 has 13 amino acids. Germline-derived CDR1 and CDR2 are MNHEY and SMNVEV (reference sequence). Here the CDR3 reads CATHDRPNTEAFF. Written as DNA, the CDR3 is TGTGCCACCCATGACAGGCCGAACACTGAAGCTTTCTTT.

This sequence joins TRBV7-9 and TRBJ2-1; perhaps TRBD1 as D (6 bases). The V and J ends lost 0 bases and 4 bases respectively, with 10 bases between them. Looked up from germline, CDR1 is SEHNR and CDR2 is FQNEAQ (reference sequence). The CDR3 totals 15 residues. The CDR3 nucleotides are TGTGCCAGCAGCTTAGCAGGGACACAATACAATGAGCAGTTCTTC. Protein sequence: CASSLAGTQYNEQFF.

V and J are TRBV19 and TRBJ2-1; tentatively, D is TRBD2 (6 bases). V gave up 3 bases and J gave up 1 base, with 10 bases separating them. Per germline, CDR1 LNHDA and CDR2 SQIVND (reference sequence). The CDR3 sequence is 15 residues long. Here the CDR3 reads CASSISGRSYNEQFF. CDR3 bases: TGTGCCAGTAGTATCTCCGGGAGATCCTACAATGAGCAGTTCTTC.

This clone was detected once. The chain links TRBV7-2 to TRBJ2-5; TRBD2 matches at 8 bases. With V trimmed by 1 base and J by 5 bases, 6 bases remained unmatched. The V gene's germline CDR1 is SGHTA and CDR2 FQGNSA. The CDR3 sequence is 15 residues long. The CDR3 is CASSLEGLGLETQYF. CDR3 in DNA: TGTGCCAGCAGCTTAGAGGGACTAGGCTTGGAGACCCAGTACTTC.

There are a few counts of this clone. This chain uses TRBV4-1 with TRBJ1-1, with TRBD1 as a possible D gene (5 bases). V lost 2 bases to trimming and J lost 5 bases, with 9 bases between them. CDR1 is MGHRA and CDR2 is YSYEKL in the germline V gene. The length of the CDR3 is 13 residues. CDR3 in DNA: TGCGCCAGCAGCCAAAGTTACAGGACTGAAGCTTTCTTT. Amino acids: CASSQSYRTEAFF.

This clone is a singleton in its sample. The CDR3 spells CASRTGDLNNQPQHF. The CDR3 DNA is TGTGCCAGCAGAACAGGGGACCTAAACAATCAGCCCCAGCATTTT. V usage is TRBV2 and J usage is TRBJ1-5; 7 bases fit TRBD1. J was trimmed by 3 bases and V by 6 bases; bases with no gene match: 8. From germline, CDR1 is SNHLY and CDR2 FYNNEI. The length of the CDR3 is 15 residues.

This clone came up a few times. CDR3 amino acids: CASSPDVGTADEKLFF. The CDR3 nucleotides are TGTGCCAGCAGCCCCGACGTCGGAACAGCGGATGAAAAACTGTTTTTT. The chain has TRBV7-9 and TRBJ1-4, with D unclear. V lost 5 bases and J lost 6, with 19 bases in between. From germline, CDR1 is SEHNR and CDR2 FQNEAQ (reference sequence). The CDR3 runs 16 residues.

J is TRBJ1-1 and V is TRBV30; 10 bases map to TRBD1. CDR1 is GTSNPN, CDR2 SVGIG, per germline (reference sequence). There are 13 residues in the CDR3. The V segment lost 4 bases and the J segment 4 bases; nucleotides outside the gene matches: 3. CDR3 in amino acids: CAWKGTGATEAFF. The CDR3 region has the DNA TGTGCCTGGAAGGGGACAGGGGCCACTGAAGCTTTCTTT.

V gene TRBV9 combines with J gene TRBJ1-4, with TRBD1 identical over 7 bases. V was clipped by 2 bases and J by 2 bases; unmatched bases: 6. Germline CDR1 is SGDLS and CDR2 is YYNGEE. The length of the CDR3 is 16 residues. CDR3 sequence: CASSVYRGSTNEKLFF. Written as DNA, the CDR3 is TGTGCCAGCAGCGTCTACAGGGGATCGACTAATGAAAAACTGTTTTTT.

This chain's CDR3 is CASSLGQGFNEKLFF. CDR3 bases: TGTGCCAGCAGCCTTGGACAGGGGTTTAATGAAAAACTGTTTTTT. This sequence joins TRBV6-6 and TRBJ1-4, with TRBD1 identical over 9 bases. From germline, CDR1 is MNHNY and CDR2 SVGAGI (reference sequence). The V and J ends lost 6 bases and 4 bases, in that order; junction bases with no gene match: 6. This CDR3 region has 15 residues.